These 27 T cell receptor beta chains came from one sample sequenced in a study of beta chain features in type 1 diabetes. Reverse transcribing all isolated RNA meant expressed TCRB transcripts were sequenced. Sequenced by immunoSEQ multiplex PCR; TCRdb stores in-frame clones only, minus some. This sample has about 230,000 clones, with 9.6% found just once. The sample taken for sequencing was naive CD4+ T cells from blood. The receptors originated from a woman aged 18 to 35 in good health.

The table lists this clone with a few counts. This rearrangement joins TRBV5-5 to TRBJ1-2; tentatively, D is TRBD1 (6 bases). CDR3 length equals 14 residues. Germline-derived CDR1 and CDR2 are SGHKS and YYEKEE (reference sequence). Deletions cut 0 bases from V and 7 bases from J, with 13 bases between. The CDR3 sequence is CASSLDAGDRGYTF. DNA of the CDR3: TGTGCCAGCAGCTTGGACGCAGGGGATCGTGGCTACACCTTC.

This chain joins TRBV5-4 and TRBJ2-7; D unresolved. The V gene lost 2 bases and the J gene lost 5 bases, with 20 bases spanning the gap. Germline CDR1 reads SGHNT; CDR2 reads YYREEE (reference sequence). CDR3 length: 16 residues. In DNA form, the CDR3 reads TGTGCCAGCAGCTTAGACTCAACTCTAAAAGGCCACGAGCAGTACTTC. Residues: CASSLDSTLKGHEQYF.

This sequence joins TRBV12-5 and TRBJ2-1; TRBD1 aligns across 9 bases. V gave up 5 bases and J gave up 4 bases; unmatched junction bases: 6. Germline V gives CDR1 LGHNT, CDR2 FRNRAP. This CDR3 contains 15 residues. The CDR3 reads CASGHGQGMYNEQFF. The DNA for the CDR3 is TGTGCTAGTGGTCACGGACAGGGGATGTACAATGAGCAGTTCTTC.

This clone has just a few counts. CDR3 DNA: TGTGCCTGGAATTCGGGAACGGGCACAGATACGCAGTATTTT. Protein product: CAWNSGTGTDTQYF. V gene TRBV30 combines with J gene TRBJ2-3; maybe TRBD2 (5 bases). Trimming took off 4 bases at V and 1 base at J, with 12 bases between the two ends. CDR3 length: 14 amino acids. Germline lookup yields CDR1 GTSNPN and CDR2 SVGIG (reference sequence).

The V gene is TRBV6-5, the J gene TRBJ2-1; 12 nucleotides agree with TRBD1. From germline, CDR1 is MNHEY and CDR2 SVGAGI. The CDR3 is 14 amino acids. V gave up 6 bases and J gave up 8 bases; unmatched junction bases: 5. CDR3 bases: TGTGCCAGCAGGGGGGACAGGGGGCATGATGAGCAGTTCTTC. This translates into CASRGDRGHDEQFF.

As to this clone: Other nucleotide sequences from this sample produce the same CDR3. The rearrangement uses TRBV5-1 and TRBJ1-1; 12 nucleotides match TRBD1. Trimming took 4 bases from V and 6 from J; bases not matched to a gene: 4. The CDR3 covers 14 residues. Germline V gives CDR1 SGHRS, CDR2 YFSETQ. The CDR3 DNA is TGCGCCAGCAGCACGGGACAGGGGGCACCTGAAGCTTTCTTT. Its protein is CASSTGQGAPEAFF.

The chain has TRBV27 and TRBJ2-1; 7 bases are shared with TRBD2. Trimming removed 4 bases from V and 3 bases from J; junction bases left unmatched: 9. The CDR3 totals 16 residues. The germline CDR1 and CDR2 sequences are MNHEY and SMNVEV (reference sequence). The CDR3 here is CASSSYWTSLYNEQFF. The DNA for the CDR3 is TGTGCCAGCAGTTCCTATTGGACTAGTCTCTACAATGAGCAGTTCTTC.

The chain combines TRBV7-8 with TRBJ2-7; the match to TRBD1 covers 8 bases. This CDR3 spans 13 amino acids. The germline V gene encodes CDR1 SGHVS and CDR2 FQNEAQ. The V and J ends lost 4 bases and 4 bases, in that order; junction bases with no gene match: 3. The CDR3: CASSSRTGYEQYF. Here the CDR3 DNA reads TGTGCCAGCAGCTCCAGGACAGGGTACGAGCAGTACTTC. The variable domain in full, completed from reference TRBV7-8 and TRBJ2-7, reads GAGVSQSPRYKVAKRGQDVALRCDPISGHVSLFWYQQALGQGPEFLTYFQNEAQLDKSGLPSDRFFAERPEGSVSTLKIQRTQQEDSAVYLCASSSRTGYEQYFGPGTRLTVT.

V and J are TRBV29-1 and TRBJ2-7, with 8 bases lining up with TRBD2. The V gene's germline CDR1 is SQVTM and CDR2 ANQGSEA. This CDR3 comprises 12 residues. V lost 6 bases, J lost 5 bases, and 6 bases stayed unmatched. The DNA for the CDR3 is TGCAGCGTGGGACTAGGGGCCGACGAGCAGTACTTC. Its translation: CSVGLGADEQYF.

The chain carries TRBV19 and TRBJ1-1, with D unresolved. Trimming took off 5 bases at V and 4 bases at J, with 17 bases between the two ends. This CDR3 spans 15 amino acids. CDR1 and CDR2 from the germline V gene are LNHDA and SQIVND (reference sequence). The CDR3 DNA reads TGTGCCAGTAGTTTCCCCCCAGGTCGTGGCACTGAAGCTTTCTTT. Translating gives CASSFPPGRGTEAFF.

This clone was seen only a few times. As DNA, the CDR3 is TGTGCCACCAGCTCCGGGACTAGCGGAAACAATGAGCAGTTCTTC. It codes for CATSSGTSGNNEQFF. The chain uses TRBV15 and TRBJ2-1; 11 nucleotides agree with TRBD2. Per germline, CDR1 LNHNV and CDR2 YYDKDF (reference sequence). The CDR3 totals 15 residues. Trimming took 5 bases from V and 5 from J; bases not matched to a gene: 5.

The chain links TRBV19 to TRBJ1-5, with D perhaps matching TRBD1 (5 bases). The ends were cut back, 5 bases at V and 3 bases at J, with 8 bases in the middle. The CDR3 totals 13 residues. CDR1 is LNHDA and CDR2 is SQIVND in the germline V gene (reference sequence). CDR3 protein: CASSLGPNQPQHF. For the CDR3, the DNA is TGTGCCAGTAGTTTGGGGCCCAATCAGCCCCAGCATTTT.

The chain joins TRBV9 to TRBJ2-5; 8 nucleotides agree with TRBD2. Looked up from germline, CDR1 is SGDLS and CDR2 is YYNGEE. Trimming cost V 2 bases and J 2 bases; bases outside gene matches: 5. This CDR3 has 15 amino acids. In DNA, the CDR3 is TGTGCCAGCAGCGTCCAAGCGGGAGCACAAGAGACCCAGTACTTC. Its translation is CASSVQAGAQETQYF. Supplemented by reference TRBV9 and TRBJ2-5, the full variable domain reads DSGVTQTPKHLITATGQRVTLRCSPRSGDLSVYWYQQSLDQGLQFLIQYYNGEERAKGNILERFSAQQFPDLHSELNLSSLELGDSALYFCASSVQAGAQETQYFGPGTRLLVL.

The rearrangement joins TRBV5-6 to TRBJ1-2, with 7 nucleotides matching TRBD1. The germline V gene encodes CDR1 SGHDT and CDR2 YYEEEE. The CDR3 has 13 residues. V trimming: 2 bases; J trimming: 8 bases; junction bases outside the gene matches: 6. CDR3 protein: CASSFSGGGGYTF. As DNA, the CDR3 is TGTGCCAGCAGCTTCTCAGGGGGAGGCGGCTACACCTTC. The complete variable domain, with remaining parts taken from reference TRBV5-6 and TRBJ1-2, reads DAGVTQSPTHLIKTRGQQVTLRCSPKSGHDTVSWYQQALGQGPQFIFQYYEEEERQRGNFPDRFSGHQFPNYSSELNVNALLLGDSALYLCASSFSGGGGYTFGSGTRLTVV.

A few counts support this clone. The V gene is TRBV6-1, the J gene TRBJ1-1, with D maybe TRBD1 (5 bases). This CDR3 has 13 residues. Germline V gives CDR1 MNHNS, CDR2 SASEGT. V lost 2 bases and J 8 bases, leaving 12 bases between the germline ends. Written as DNA, the CDR3 is TGTGCCAGCAGTGAAATGGGGGGTACCGAAGCTTTCTTT. It translates to CASSEMGGTEAFF.

The V gene is TRBV6-6, the J gene TRBJ2-5, with 7 bases identical to TRBD1. The CDR3 contains 12 residues. V shed 8 bases and J 1 base; nucleotides not matched to a gene: 1. Germline CDR1 MNHNY, CDR2 SVGAGI (reference sequence). CDR3: CASRQGQETQYF. The CDR3 DNA follows: TGTGCCAGCCGACAGGGCCAAGAGACCCAGTACTTC.

This clone appeared a few times. This chain uses TRBV19 with TRBJ1-2, with TRBD1 as a possible D gene (6 bases). The CDR3 totals 13 residues. V was trimmed by 3 bases and J by 4 bases, leaving 9 bases between them. Germline V gene lookup returns CDR1 LNHDA and CDR2 SQIVND (reference sequence). CDR3 nucleotides: TGTGCCAGTAGTATCACAGGGATCTATGGCTACACCTTC. Translated: CASSITGIYGYTF.

The chain uses TRBV7-8 and TRBJ1-5; D is uncertain. Germline CDR1 reads SGHVS; CDR2 reads FQNEAQ. This CDR3 has 16 amino acids. Deletions cut 5 bases from V and 3 bases from J, with 17 bases between. CDR3 DNA sequence: TGTGCCAGCAGCACCCGGGCAGGACGGGACAATCAGCCCCAGCATTTT. Translating it yields CASSTRAGRDNQPQHF.

This sequence joins TRBV18 and TRBJ2-1, with TRBD1 identical over 9 bases. The CDR3 covers 16 residues. The ends lost 2 bases at V and 4 bases at J; junction bases unmatched: 6. Germline V gene sequence: CDR1 KGHSH, CDR2 LQKENI. Written as DNA, the CDR3 is TGTGCCAGCTCACCAATAGTAGGGACAGGGTACAATGAGCAGTTCTTC. As protein: CASSPIVGTGYNEQFF. Combining the CDR3 with reference TRBV18 and TRBJ2-1 gives the whole variable domain NAGVMQNPRHLVRRRGQEARLRCSPMKGHSHVYWYRQLPEEGLKFMVYLQKENIIDESGMPKERFSAEFPKEGPSILRIQQVVRGDSAAYFCASSPIVGTGYNEQFFGPGTRLTVL.

This chain joins TRBV30 and TRBJ2-7, with a possible D match to TRBD2 (5 bases). The length of the CDR3 is 13 residues. Trimming took off 0 bases at V and 3 bases at J, with 9 bases between the two ends. CDR1 GTSNPN and CDR2 SVGIG come from the germline V gene (reference sequence). Written as DNA, the CDR3 is TGTGCCTGGAGTGTACTGGGGAGCTACGAGCAGTACTTC. Encoded protein: CAWSVLGSYEQYF.

The J gene is TRBJ1-2, the V gene TRBV6-5; TRBD1 matches 8 bases. Trimming took 6 bases from V and 4 from J; bases not matched to a gene: 4. The germline V gene has CDR1 MNHEY and CDR2 SVGAGI. This CDR3 region has 13 residues. CDR3 DNA: TGTGCCAGCAGAAGACAGGGGTCCTATGGCTACACCTTC. Translation: CASRRQGSYGYTF.

This clone was seen ten or more times. The genes are TRBV29-1 and TRBJ2-6; no firm D call. The CDR3 extends over 11 amino acids. The V gene lost 4 bases and the J gene lost 5 bases, with 3 bases spanning the gap. Germline lookup yields CDR1 SQVTM and CDR2 ANQGSEA. The CDR3: CSVARANVLTF. The CDR3 DNA follows: TGCAGCGTTGCTAGGGCCAACGTCCTGACTTTC. The full variable domain, rest sourced from reference TRBV29-1 and TRBJ2-6, is SAVISQKPSRDICQRGTSLTIQCQVDSQVTMMFWYRQQPGQSLTLIATANQGSEATYESGFVIDKFPISRPNLTFSTLTVSNMSPEDSSIYLCSVARANVLTFGAGSRLTVL.

The rearrangement joins TRBV19 to TRBJ2-5; 8 positions agree with TRBD1. The CDR3 is 13 residues long. The V segment lost 5 bases and the J segment 5 bases; nucleotides outside the gene matches: 4. CDR1 is LNHDA and CDR2 is SQIVND in the germline V gene (reference sequence). The CDR3 loop reads CASSPGGAETQYF. The CDR3 coding sequence is TGTGCCAGTAGTCCAGGGGGCGCGGAGACCCAGTACTTC.

The rearrangement joins TRBV5-5 to TRBJ1-1; no definite D call. The germline V and J ends were trimmed by 0 bases and 3 bases, with 3 bases remaining between them. The CDR3 covers 12 residues. The germline V gene has CDR1 SGHKS and CDR2 YYEKEE (reference sequence). CDR3: CASSLAYTEAFF. In nucleotides, the CDR3 is TGTGCCAGCAGCTTGGCGTACACTGAAGCTTTCTTT.

At least ten counts were recorded for this clone. The chain recombines TRBV4-1 with TRBJ2-2; 7 bases line up with TRBD1. Germline CDR1 reads MGHRA; CDR2 reads YSYEKL. V was clipped by 1 base and J by 7 bases; unmatched bases: 3. The CDR3 has 14 amino acids. As DNA, the CDR3 is TGCGCCAGCAGCCAAGCCTACAGGGGCGGGGAGCTGTTTTTT. It is translated as CASSQAYRGGELFF.

In DNA, the CDR3 is TGTGCCAGTAGTATCCGGGGGTCTCAGCCCCAGCATTTT. It codes for CASSIRGSQPQHF. The genes are TRBV19 and TRBJ1-5; possible D gene TRBD1, 5 bases. Germline assignment: CDR1 LNHDA and CDR2 SQIVND (reference sequence). V was shortened by 3 bases and J by 6 bases, with 9 bases between the two germline ends. The CDR3 has 13 residues.

This chain joins TRBV6-1 and TRBJ2-1; a possible D gene is TRBD1 (6 bases). Germline-derived CDR1 and CDR2 are MNHNS and SASEGT. The ends were cut back, 0 bases at V and 4 bases at J, with 13 bases in the middle. The CDR3 totals 16 residues. The CDR3 region has the DNA TGTGCCAGCAGTGAAGCAGGCGGACAGAGATACAATGAGCAGTTCTTC. It specifies CASSEAGGQRYNEQFF.